This entry concerns a single T cell receptor beta chain. This entry belongs to a study of blood T cell repertoires in COVID-19. Turning to the study itself: Sites in the United States, Italy and Spain provided acute and convalescent COVID-19 samples. The analysed material was cDNA or gDNA that came from T cells, B-cell-depleted T cells, or PBMCs.

Germline V lookup: CDR1 SNHLY, CDR2 FYNNEI. Trimming stripped 6 bases from V and 10 bases from J, with 10 bases between. The CDR3 spans 10 residues. Some clones are missing from TCRdb's copy, which holds only in-frame ones; the method was immunoSEQ multiplex PCR. The data show around 200,000 clones, almost 90% seen once. The material sequenced was peripheral blood. The rearrangement uses TRBV2 and TRBJ2-7; D is ambiguous. The clonotype comes from a man younger than 30 with active or convalescent COVID-19. Written as DNA, the CDR3 is TGTGCCAGCAGGGTTCAGTATCAGTACTTC. Its protein product is CASRVQYQYF.